This T cell receptor (beta chain) originates from a study of Ad26.COV2.S vaccination and SARS-CoV-2 variants. General study findings and limits: Assessments of TCR breadth and depth may have underestimated the total T cell responses. Post-vaccination breadth of spike-specific CD8+ and CD4+ T cell responses was reportedly substantial.

V dropped 5 bases and J dropped 0 bases, with 17 bases sitting between them. This CDR3 is built from 16 residues. The germline gives CDR1 SGHAT, CDR2 FQNNGV. Documented treatment: some 20 received Ad26.COV2.S at low or high dose, single or two shots; about 5 received placebo; per-sample allocation not given. Vaccine and placebo recipients were sampled on day 63 after the first injection. Sequencing used immunoSEQ multiplex PCR; TCRdb keeps in-frame clones, though not all of them. The sample has approximately 480,000 clones; about 83% are singletons. In the case of this clone: The antigen remains unidentified.

J is TRBJ2-7 and V is TRBV11-2; possibly TRBD1 for D (7 bases). The TCR comes from a person aged 18-65 years who received the Ad26.COV2.S COVID-19 vaccine or a placebo. The specimen was peripheral blood, collected in a trial of Ad26.COV2.S vaccine versus placebo. Here the CDR3 DNA reads TGTGCCAGCAGCAGACGCGGGACAGTTAGCTCCTACGAGCAGTACTTC. It codes for CASSRRGTVSSYEQYF.